This TCR beta chain was captured in a study of beta chain features in type 1 diabetes. General study findings and limits: Patients' naive, central memory and Treg TCRB repertoires seemed closer to one another than those of healthy donors. Fewer insertions but more deletions were seen at VDJ junctions in type 1 diabetes patients. A moderate, significant TCRB CDR3 shortening appeared in type 1 diabetes across four CD4+ subsets.

Isolated RNA was reverse transcribed in full, so expressed TCRB transcripts were sequenced. Reads from naive, central memory and regulatory T cell samples averaged approximately 3.7 million. Sequencing was performed with immunoSEQ multiplex PCR; in TCRdb, only in-frame clones are kept and a portion is missing. The sample records under 400,000 clones, over 9.5% being singletons. V was clipped by 11 bases and J by 7 bases, with 14 bases between them. CDR1 and CDR2 from the germline V gene are SNHLY and FYNNEI. The length of the CDR3 is 11 residues. Points on this clone: Its antigen is as yet unknown.

CD4+ cells of the naive, central memory, regulatory and stem cell-like memory types were sorted via CD45RO/CCR7/CD25/CD127/CD95/CD27. This sequence was found in a woman aged 18-35 years with type 1 diabetes. The V gene is TRBV2, the J gene TRBJ1-2; a weak D match, TRBD1 (6 bases). What was sequenced was naive CD4+ T cells from blood. CDR3 nucleotides: TGTGCCGTGCAAGGGGGGGCTGGCTACACCTTC. Amino acids: CAVQGGAGYTF. The whole variable domain, filled in from reference TRBV2 and TRBJ1-2, reads EPEVTQTPSHQVTQMGQEVILRCVPISNHLYFYWYRQILGQKVEFLVSFYNNEISEKSEIFDDQFSVERPDGSNFTLKIRSTKLEDSAMYFCAVQGGAGYTFGSGTRLTVV.